This TCR beta chain stems from a study of blood T cell repertoires in COVID-19. In the study overall: Samples representing acute and convalescent COVID-19 were sourced from the United States, Italy and Spain. Nucleic acid was either cDNA or gDNA, and it came from T cells, B-cell-depleted T cells, or PBMCs.

Methods used by the authors: Amplification of reference gene primers was used by the study to estimate nucleated cell counts. Produced via immunoSEQ multiplex PCR; TCRdb's table is partial and in-frame only. Clone size and the V and J calls come from that table; the DNA yielded D and trimming. The sample shows more than 55,000 clones, 80% to 90% of them seen only once. CDR3 length equals 16 residues. Germline V gives CDR1 DFQATT, CDR2 SNEGSKA (reference sequence). Deletions cut 3 bases from V and 5 bases from J, with 23 bases between. Sequencing used peripheral blood. This sequence joins TRBV20-1 and TRBJ2-7, with a weak D call TRBD2 (6 bases). This sequence was found in a man aged 60-69 years with active or convalescent COVID-19. The CDR3 DNA reads TGCAGTGCTAGTCCCCCGAGAAAGGGACTCCCTAACGAGCAGTACTTC. Protein sequence: CSASPPRKGLPNEQYF.